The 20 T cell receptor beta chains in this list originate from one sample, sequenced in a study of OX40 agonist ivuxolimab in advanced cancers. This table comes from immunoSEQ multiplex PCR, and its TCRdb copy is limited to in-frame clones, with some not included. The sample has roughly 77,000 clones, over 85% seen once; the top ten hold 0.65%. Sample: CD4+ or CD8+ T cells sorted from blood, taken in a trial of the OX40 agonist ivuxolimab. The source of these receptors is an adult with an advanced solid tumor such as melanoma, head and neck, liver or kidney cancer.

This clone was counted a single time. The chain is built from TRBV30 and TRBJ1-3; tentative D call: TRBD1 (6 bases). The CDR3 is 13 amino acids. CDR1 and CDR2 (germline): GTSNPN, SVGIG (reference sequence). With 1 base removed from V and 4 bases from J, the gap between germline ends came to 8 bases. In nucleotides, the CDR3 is TGTGCCTGGAGTGGGACAGACGGAAACACCATATATTTT. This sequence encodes CAWSGTDGNTIYF.

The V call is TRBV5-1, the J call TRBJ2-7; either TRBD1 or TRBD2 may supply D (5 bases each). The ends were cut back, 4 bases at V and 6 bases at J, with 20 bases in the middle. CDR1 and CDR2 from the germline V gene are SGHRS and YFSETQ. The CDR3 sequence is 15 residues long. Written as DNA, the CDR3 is TGCGCCAGCAGCAAAGGGACCCCGATTTTAGGCGAGCAGTACTTC. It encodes CASSKGTPILGEQYF.

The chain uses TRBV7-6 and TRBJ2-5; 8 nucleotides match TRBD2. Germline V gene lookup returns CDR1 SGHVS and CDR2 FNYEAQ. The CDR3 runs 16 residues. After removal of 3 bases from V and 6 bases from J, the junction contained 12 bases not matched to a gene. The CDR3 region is CASSLETAGGLKTQYF. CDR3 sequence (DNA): TGTGCCAGCAGCTTGGAAACCGCGGGGGGCTTGAAGACCCAGTACTTC.

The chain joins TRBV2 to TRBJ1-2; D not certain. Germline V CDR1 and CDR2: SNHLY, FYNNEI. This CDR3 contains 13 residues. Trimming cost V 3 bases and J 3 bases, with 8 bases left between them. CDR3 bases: TGTGCCAGCAGTGACCACGACTACTATGGCTACACCTTC. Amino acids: CASSDHDYYGYTF.

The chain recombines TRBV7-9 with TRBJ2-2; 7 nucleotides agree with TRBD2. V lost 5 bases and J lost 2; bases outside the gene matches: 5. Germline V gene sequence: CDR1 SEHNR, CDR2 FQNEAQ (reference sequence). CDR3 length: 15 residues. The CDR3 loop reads CASSRGGRNTGELFF. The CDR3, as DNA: TGTGCCAGCAGCCGGGGAGGGAGAAACACCGGGGAGCTGTTTTTT.

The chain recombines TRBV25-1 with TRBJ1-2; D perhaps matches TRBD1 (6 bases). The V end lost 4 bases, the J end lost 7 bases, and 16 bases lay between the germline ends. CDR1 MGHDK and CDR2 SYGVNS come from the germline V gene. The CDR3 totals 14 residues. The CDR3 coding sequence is TGTGCCAGCAGTGTAACAGGGTCGCCTATTGGCTACACCTTC. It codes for CASSVTGSPIGYTF.

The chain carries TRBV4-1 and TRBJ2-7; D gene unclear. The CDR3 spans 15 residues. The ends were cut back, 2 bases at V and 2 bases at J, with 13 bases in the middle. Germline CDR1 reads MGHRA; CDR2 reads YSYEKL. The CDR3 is CASSQFSGRPYEQYF. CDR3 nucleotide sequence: TGCGCCAGCAGCCAATTTTCCGGGCGTCCCTACGAGCAGTACTTC.

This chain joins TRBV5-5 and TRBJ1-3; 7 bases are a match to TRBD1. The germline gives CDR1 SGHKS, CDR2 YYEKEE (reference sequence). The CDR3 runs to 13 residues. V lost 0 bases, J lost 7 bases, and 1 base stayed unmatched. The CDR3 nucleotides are TGTGCCAGCAGCTTGGAACAGGGGAACACCATATATTTT. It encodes CASSLEQGNTIYF.

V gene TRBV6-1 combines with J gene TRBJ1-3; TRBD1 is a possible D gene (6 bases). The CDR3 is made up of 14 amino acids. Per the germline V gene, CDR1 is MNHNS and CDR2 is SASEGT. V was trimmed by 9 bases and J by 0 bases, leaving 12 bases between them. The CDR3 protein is CARKDSRSGNTIYF. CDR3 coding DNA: TGTGCCAGGAAGGACAGCCGCTCTGGAAACACCATATATTTT.

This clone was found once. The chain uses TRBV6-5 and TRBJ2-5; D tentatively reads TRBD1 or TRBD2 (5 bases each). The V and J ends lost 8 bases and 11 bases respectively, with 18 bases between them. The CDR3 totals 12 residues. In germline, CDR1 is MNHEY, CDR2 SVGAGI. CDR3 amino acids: CASGLTGGEQYF. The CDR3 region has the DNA TGTGCCAGCGGGTTGACTGGGGGAGAGCAGTACTTC.

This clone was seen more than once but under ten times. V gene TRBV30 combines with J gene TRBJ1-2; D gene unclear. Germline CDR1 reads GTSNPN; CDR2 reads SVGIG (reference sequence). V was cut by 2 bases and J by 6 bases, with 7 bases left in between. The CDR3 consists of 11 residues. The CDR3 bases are TGTGCCTGGAGTAGTGGCGATGGCTACACCTTC. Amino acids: CAWSSGDGYTF.

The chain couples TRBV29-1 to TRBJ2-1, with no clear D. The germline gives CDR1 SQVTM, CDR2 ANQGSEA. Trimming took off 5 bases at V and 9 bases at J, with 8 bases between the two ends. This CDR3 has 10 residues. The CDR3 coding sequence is TGCAGCGTTCGAATCGGTGAGCAGTTCTTC. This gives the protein CSVRIGEQFF.

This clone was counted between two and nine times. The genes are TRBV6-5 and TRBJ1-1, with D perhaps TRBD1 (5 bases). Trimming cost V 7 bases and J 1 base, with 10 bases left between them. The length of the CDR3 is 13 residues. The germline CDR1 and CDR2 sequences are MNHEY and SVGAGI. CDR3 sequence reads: CASKRGQNTEAFF. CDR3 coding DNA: TGTGCCAGCAAGAGGGGCCAGAACACTGAAGCTTTCTTT.

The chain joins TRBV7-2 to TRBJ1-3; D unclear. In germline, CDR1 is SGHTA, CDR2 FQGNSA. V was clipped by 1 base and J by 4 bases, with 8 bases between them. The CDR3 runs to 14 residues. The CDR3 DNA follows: TGTGCCAGCAGCTTAGGGGTAGCCGGAAACACCATATATTTT. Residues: CASSLGVAGNTIYF.

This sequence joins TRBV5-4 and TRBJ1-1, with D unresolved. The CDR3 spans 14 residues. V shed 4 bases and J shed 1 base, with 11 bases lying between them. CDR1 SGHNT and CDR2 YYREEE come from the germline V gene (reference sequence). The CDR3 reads CASSPQAGNTEAFF. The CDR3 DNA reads TGTGCCAGCAGCCCCCAAGCAGGGAACACTGAAGCTTTCTTT.

In DNA form, the CDR3 reads TGTGCCAGCAGCGAAACCGGGACTAGCAACGAGCAGTACTTC. Residues: CASSETGTSNEQYF. V is TRBV9 and J is TRBJ2-7, with 9 bases matching TRBD2. V lost 3 bases, J lost 5 bases, and 6 bases stayed unmatched. The CDR3 has 14 residues. Germline assignment: CDR1 SGDLS and CDR2 YYNGEE.

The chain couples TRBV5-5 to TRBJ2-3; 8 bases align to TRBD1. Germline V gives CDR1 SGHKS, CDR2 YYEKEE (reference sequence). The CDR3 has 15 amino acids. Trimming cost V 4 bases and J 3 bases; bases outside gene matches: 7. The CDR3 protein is CASSQTGATTDTQYF. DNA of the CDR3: TGTGCCAGCAGCCAGACAGGGGCGACGACAGATACGCAGTATTTT.

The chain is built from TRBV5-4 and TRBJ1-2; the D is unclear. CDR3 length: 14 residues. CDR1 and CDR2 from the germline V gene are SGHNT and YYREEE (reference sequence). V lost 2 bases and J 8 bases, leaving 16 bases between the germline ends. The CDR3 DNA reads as TGTGCCAGCAGCTTACCAGGCAGACTCGAAGGCTACACCTTC. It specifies CASSLPGRLEGYTF.

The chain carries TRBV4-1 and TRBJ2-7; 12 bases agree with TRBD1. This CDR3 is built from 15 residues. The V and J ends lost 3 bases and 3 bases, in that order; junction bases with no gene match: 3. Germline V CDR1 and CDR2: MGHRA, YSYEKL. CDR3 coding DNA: TGCGCCAGCAGCCAGGGACAGGGGGCGGTCTACGAGCAGTACTTC. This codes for CASSQGQGAVYEQYF.

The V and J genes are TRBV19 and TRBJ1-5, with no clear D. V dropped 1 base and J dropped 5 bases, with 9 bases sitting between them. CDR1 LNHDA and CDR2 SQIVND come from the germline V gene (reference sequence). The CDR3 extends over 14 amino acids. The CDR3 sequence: CASSIVAGDQPQHF. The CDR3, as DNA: TGTGCCAGTAGTATAGTAGCGGGTGATCAGCCCCAGCATTTT.